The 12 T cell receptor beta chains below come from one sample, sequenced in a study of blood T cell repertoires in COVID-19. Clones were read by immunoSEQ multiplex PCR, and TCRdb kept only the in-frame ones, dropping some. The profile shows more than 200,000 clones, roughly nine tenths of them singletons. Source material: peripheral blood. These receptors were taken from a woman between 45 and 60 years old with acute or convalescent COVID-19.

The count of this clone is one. CDR3 residues: CASSIQSFSYEQYF. For the CDR3, the DNA is TGTGCCAGTAGTATACAGTCCTTCTCCTACGAGCAGTACTTC. The chain carries TRBV19 and TRBJ2-7; D unresolved. The V end was cut by 2 bases, the J end by 0 bases, with 8 bases between. The CDR3 sequence is 14 residues long. Germline V gene data show CDR1 as LNHDA and CDR2 as SQIVND (reference sequence). Full variable domain (outside the CDR3, taken from reference TRBV19 and TRBJ2-7): DGGITQSPKYLFRKEGQNVTLSCEQNLNHDAMYWYRQDPGQGLRLIYYSQIVNDFQKGDIAEGYSVSREKKESFPLTVTSAQKNPTAFYLCASSIQSFSYEQYFGPGTRLTVT.

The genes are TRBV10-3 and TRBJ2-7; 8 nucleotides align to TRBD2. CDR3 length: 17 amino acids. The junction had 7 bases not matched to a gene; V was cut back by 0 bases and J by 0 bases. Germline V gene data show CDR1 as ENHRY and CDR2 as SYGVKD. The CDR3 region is CAISESSGGGSSYEQYF. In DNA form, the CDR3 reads TGTGCCATCAGTGAGTCGTCCGGCGGGGGGAGCTCCTACGAGCAGTACTTC.

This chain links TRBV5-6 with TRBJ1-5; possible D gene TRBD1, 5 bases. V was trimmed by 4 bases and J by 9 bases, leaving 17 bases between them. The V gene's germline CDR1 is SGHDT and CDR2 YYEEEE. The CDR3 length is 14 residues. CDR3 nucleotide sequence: TGTGCCAGCAGCCGCGGGGCAGCATTATCGCCCCAGCATTTT. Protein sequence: CASSRGAALSPQHF.

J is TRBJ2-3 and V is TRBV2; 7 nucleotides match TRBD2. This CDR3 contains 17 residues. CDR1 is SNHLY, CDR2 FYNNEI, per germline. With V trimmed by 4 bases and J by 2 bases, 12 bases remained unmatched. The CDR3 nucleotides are TGTGCCAGCAGTGTTAGCGGACTAGATTTAGACACAGATACGCAGTATTTT. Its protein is CASSVSGLDLDTDTQYF.

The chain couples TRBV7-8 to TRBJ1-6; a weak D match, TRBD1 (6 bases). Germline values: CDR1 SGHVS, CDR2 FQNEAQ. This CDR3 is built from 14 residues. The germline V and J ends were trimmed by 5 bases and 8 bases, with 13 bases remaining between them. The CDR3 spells CASSTRTADSPLHF. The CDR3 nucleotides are TGTGCCAGCAGCACAAGGACAGCGGATTCACCCCTCCACTTT.

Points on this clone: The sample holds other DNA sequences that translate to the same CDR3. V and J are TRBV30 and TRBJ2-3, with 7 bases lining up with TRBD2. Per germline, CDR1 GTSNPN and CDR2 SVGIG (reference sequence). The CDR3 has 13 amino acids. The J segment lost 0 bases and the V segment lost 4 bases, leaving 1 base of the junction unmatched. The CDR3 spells CAWTSGSTDTQYF. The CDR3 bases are TGTGCCTGGACTAGCGGAAGCACAGATACGCAGTATTTT.

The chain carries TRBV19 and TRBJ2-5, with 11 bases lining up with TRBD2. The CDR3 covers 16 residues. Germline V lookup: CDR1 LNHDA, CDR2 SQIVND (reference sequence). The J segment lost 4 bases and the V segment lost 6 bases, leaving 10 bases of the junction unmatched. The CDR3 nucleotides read TGTGCCAGTAGCCTGGGTAGCGGGGGGGCTGCAGAGACCCAGTACTTC. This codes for CASSLGSGGAAETQYF.

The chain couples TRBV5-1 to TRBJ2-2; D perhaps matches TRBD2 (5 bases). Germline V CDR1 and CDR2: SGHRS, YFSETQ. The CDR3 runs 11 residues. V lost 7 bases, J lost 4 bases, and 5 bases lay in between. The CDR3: CASGGTGELFF. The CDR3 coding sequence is TGCGCCAGCGGAGGCACCGGGGAGCTGTTTTTT. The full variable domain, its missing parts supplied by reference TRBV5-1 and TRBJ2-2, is KAGVTQTPRYLIKTRGQQVTLSCSPISGHRSVSWYQQTPGQGLQFLFEYFSETQRNKGNFPGRFSGRQFSNSRSEMNVSTLELGDSALYLCASGGTGELFFGEGSRLTVL.

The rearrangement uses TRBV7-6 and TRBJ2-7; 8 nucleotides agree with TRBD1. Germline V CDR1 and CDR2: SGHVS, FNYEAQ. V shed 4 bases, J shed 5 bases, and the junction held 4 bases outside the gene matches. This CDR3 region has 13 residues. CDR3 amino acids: CASSSGTGDEQYF. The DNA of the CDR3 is TGTGCCAGCAGCTCTGGGACAGGCGACGAGCAGTACTTC.

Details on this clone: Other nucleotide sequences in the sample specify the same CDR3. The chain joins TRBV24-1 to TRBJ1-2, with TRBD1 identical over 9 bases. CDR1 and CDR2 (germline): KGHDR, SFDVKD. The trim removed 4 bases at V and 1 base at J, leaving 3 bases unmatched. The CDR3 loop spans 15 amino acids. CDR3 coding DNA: TGTGCCACCAGTGACCCGGGACAGGGTAACTATGGCTACACCTTC. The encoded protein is CATSDPGQGNYGYTF.

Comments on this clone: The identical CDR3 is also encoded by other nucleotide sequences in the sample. This CDR3 is CASSVVPRDTQYF. CDR3 sequence (DNA): TGTGCCAGCAGCGTAGTCCCGCGAGATACGCAGTATTTT. V and J are TRBV9 and TRBJ2-3; no clear D gene. The CDR3 consists of 13 residues. In germline, CDR1 is SGDLS, CDR2 YYNGEE. The V gene lost 0 bases and the J gene lost 5 bases, with 7 bases spanning the gap.

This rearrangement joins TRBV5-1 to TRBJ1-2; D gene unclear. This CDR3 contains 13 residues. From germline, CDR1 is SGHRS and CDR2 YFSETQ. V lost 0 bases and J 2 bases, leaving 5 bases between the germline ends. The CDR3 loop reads CASSLGENYGYTF. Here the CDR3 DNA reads TGCGCCAGCAGCTTGGGTGAGAACTATGGCTACACCTTC. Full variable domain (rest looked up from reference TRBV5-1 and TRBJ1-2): KAGVTQTPRYLIKTRGQQVTLSCSPISGHRSVSWYQQTPGQGLQFLFEYFSETQRNKGNFPGRFSGRQFSNSRSEMNVSTLELGDSALYLCASSLGENYGYTFGSGTRLTVV.